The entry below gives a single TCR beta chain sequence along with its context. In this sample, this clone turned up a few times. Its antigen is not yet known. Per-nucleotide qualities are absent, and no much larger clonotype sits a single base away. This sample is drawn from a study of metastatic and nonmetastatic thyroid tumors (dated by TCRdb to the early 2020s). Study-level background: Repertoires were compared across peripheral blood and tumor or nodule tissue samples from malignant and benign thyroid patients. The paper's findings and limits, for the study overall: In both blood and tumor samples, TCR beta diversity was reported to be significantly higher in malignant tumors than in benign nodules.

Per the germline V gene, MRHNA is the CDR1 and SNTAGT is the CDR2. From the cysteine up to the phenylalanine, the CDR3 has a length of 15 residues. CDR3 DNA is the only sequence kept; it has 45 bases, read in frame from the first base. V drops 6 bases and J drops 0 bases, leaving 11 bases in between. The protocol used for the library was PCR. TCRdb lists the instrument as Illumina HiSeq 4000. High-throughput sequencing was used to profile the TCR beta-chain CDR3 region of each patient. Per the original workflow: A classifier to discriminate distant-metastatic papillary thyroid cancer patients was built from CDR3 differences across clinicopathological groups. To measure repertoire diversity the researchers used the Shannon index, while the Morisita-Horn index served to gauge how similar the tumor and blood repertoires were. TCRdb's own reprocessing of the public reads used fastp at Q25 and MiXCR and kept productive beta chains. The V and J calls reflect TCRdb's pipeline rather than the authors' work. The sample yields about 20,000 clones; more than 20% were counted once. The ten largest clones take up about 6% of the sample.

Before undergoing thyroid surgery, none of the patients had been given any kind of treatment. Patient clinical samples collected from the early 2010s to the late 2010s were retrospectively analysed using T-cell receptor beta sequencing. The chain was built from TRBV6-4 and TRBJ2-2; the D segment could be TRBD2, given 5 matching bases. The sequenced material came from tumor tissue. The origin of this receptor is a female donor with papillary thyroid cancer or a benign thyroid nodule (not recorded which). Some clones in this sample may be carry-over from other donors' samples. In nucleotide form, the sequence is TGTGCCAGCAGGTTGACTAACGCGAACACCGGGGAGCTGTTTTTT. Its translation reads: CASRLTNANTGELFF.